This TCR beta chain was profiled in a study of T cell responses to AZD1222 COVID-19 vaccine. Whole-study results and caveats: White British donors predominated, females outnumbered males, and clonal diversity was possibly underestimated. Spike-specific TCR breadth rose after two AZD1222 doses, and depth rose as well. Baseline seropositivity occurred in only a handful of AZD1222 recipients. Unmutated variant regions are reportedly the target of nearly half of TCRs that are spike-specific.

Only one count was recorded for this clone. Its antigen is still unknown. The germline CDR1 and CDR2 sequences are SGHNT and YYREEE (reference sequence). Trimming stripped 6 bases from V and 5 bases from J, with 8 bases between. The CDR3 spans 11 residues. Assay: immunoSEQ multiplex PCR; the TCRdb copy retains only in-frame clones and omits some. The sample records about 120,000 clones, approximately 94% being singletons. The clonotype originates from an adult who received the AZD1222 COVID-19 vaccine. This chain joins TRBV5-4 and TRBJ2-5; D is perhaps TRBD1 or TRBD2 (5 bases each). The sequencing here drew on peripheral blood, taken 28 days after the second AZD1222 dose. Here the CDR3 reads CASTEGETQYF. CDR3 sequence (DNA): TGTGCCAGCACCGAGGGGGAGACCCAGTACTTC. Complete variable domain (other parts from reference TRBV5-4 and TRBJ2-5): ETGVTQSPTHLIKTRGQQVTLRCSSQSGHNTVSWYQQALGQGPQFIFQYYREEENGRGNFPPRFSGLQFPNYSSELNVNALELDDSALYLCASTEGETQYFGPGTRLLVL.